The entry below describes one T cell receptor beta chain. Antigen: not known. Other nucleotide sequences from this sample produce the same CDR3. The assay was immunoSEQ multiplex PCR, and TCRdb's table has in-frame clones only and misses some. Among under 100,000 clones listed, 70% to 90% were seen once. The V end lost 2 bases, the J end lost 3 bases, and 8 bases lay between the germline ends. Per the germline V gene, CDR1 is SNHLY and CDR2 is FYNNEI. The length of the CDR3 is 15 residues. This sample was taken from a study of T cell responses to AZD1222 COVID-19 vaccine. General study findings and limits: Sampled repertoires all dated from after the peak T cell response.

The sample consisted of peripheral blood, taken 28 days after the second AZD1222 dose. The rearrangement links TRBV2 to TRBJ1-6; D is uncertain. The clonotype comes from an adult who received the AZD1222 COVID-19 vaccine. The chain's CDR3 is CASSEQGSYNSPLHF. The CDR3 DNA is TGTGCCAGCAGTGAACAAGGGAGCTATAATTCACCCCTCCACTTT.